The next 9 T cell receptor beta chains were all read from a single sample in a study of shared clonotypes between healthy human individuals. The table came from immunoSEQ multiplex PCR; TCRdb's copy has only in-frame clones and leaves some out. The sample contains about 2 million clones, roughly 95% of which appear only once. The sequencing input was naive CD4+ T cells sorted from blood. The subset here: CD45RA+ positively selected. These receptors were collected from a man between 18 and 29 years old in good health.

V gene TRBV10-1 combines with J gene TRBJ1-6; TRBD1 is a possible D gene (5 bases). Germline V gene sequence: CDR1 WNHNN, CDR2 SYGVQD (reference sequence). V was shortened by 3 bases and J by 5 bases, with 17 bases between the two germline ends. The CDR3 totals 17 residues. CDR3 in DNA: TGCGCCAGCAGTGACCGCCCGGGGGTTAAGGATAATTCACCCCTCCACTTT. It yields the protein CASSDRPGVKDNSPLHF.

With regard to this clone: Different DNA sequences within this sample yield the same CDR3. The genes are TRBV11-2 and TRBJ2-7; 8 bases match TRBD1. The CDR3 sequence is 14 residues long. V lost 1 base, J lost 2 bases, and 1 base stayed unmatched. CDR1 and CDR2 from the germline V gene are SGHAT and FQNNGV. The CDR3 spells CASSLGRGPYEQYF. The CDR3, as DNA: TGTGCCAGCAGCTTAGGCAGGGGGCCCTACGAGCAGTACTTC.

The chain's CDR3 is CASSLEGQGTEAFF. CDR3 DNA: TGTGCCAGCAGCTTAGAGGGGCAGGGGACTGAAGCTTTCTTT. This chain joins TRBV11-1 and TRBJ1-1; the D gene is possibly TRBD1 (6 bases). V lost 1 base, J lost 5 bases, and 11 bases lay in between. This CDR3 region has 14 residues. The germline CDR1 and CDR2 sequences are SGHAT and FQDESV (reference sequence).

J is TRBJ2-3 and V is TRBV5-1; D remains ambiguous. Trimming cost V 0 bases and J 4 bases, with 9 bases left between them. The CDR3 consists of 14 residues. The V gene's germline CDR1 is SGHRS and CDR2 YFSETQ. DNA of the CDR3: TGCGCCAGCAGCTTGGGATCTAGGGCAGATACGCAGTATTTT. It translates to CASSLGSRADTQYF.

This clone was observed a single time. This chain joins TRBV7-6 and TRBJ1-2; unclear D gene. Germline V gives CDR1 SGHVS, CDR2 FNYEAQ. The CDR3 covers 13 residues. The V end was cut by 4 bases, the J end by 5 bases, with 11 bases between. CDR3 region: CASSSGNLYGYTF. In DNA, the CDR3 is TGTGCCAGCAGCTCCGGCAATCTTTATGGCTACACCTTC.

This chain joins TRBV30 and TRBJ1-1; no clear D. The germline V and J ends were trimmed by 0 bases and 3 bases, with 11 bases remaining between them. Germline values: CDR1 GTSNPN, CDR2 SVGIG (reference sequence). This CDR3 spans 14 amino acids. CDR3 region: CAWSVMQSHTEAFF. Here the CDR3 DNA reads TGTGCCTGGAGTGTTATGCAGTCACACACTGAAGCTTTCTTT. Variable domain in full (rest from reference TRBV30 and TRBJ1-1): SQTIHQWPATLVQPVGSPLSLECTVEGTSNPNLYWYRQAAGRGLQLLFYSVGIGQISSEVPQNLSASRPQDRQFILSSKKLLLSDSGFYLCAWSVMQSHTEAFFGQGTRLTVV.

This clone was detected ten times or more. Other nucleotide sequences in the sample specify the same CDR3. V usage is TRBV30 and J usage is TRBJ1-4; D possibly corresponds to TRBD1 (5 bases). The CDR3 has 15 residues. Per germline, CDR1 GTSNPN and CDR2 SVGIG (reference sequence). V was clipped by 0 bases and J by 7 bases, with 15 bases between them. The DNA for the CDR3 is TGTGCCTGGAGTGTCGGGGCAGGCCGGGGTGAAAAACTGTTTTTT. It encodes CAWSVGAGRGEKLFF.

The rearrangement links TRBV5-4 to TRBJ2-7; no reliable D call. The ends were cut back, 5 bases at V and 0 bases at J, with 15 bases in the middle. Germline CDR1 and CDR2: SGHNT and YYREEE (reference sequence). CDR3 length equals 15 residues. Written as DNA, the CDR3 is TGTGCCAGCAGGCCGGATGGCCAAAGCTCCTACGAGCAGTACTTC. Its translation is CASRPDGQSSYEQYF.

CDR3 sequence reads: CASSQVSGEQFF. The CDR3 bases are TGCGCCAGCAGCCAAGTTTCGGGTGAGCAGTTCTTC. V gene TRBV4-1 combines with J gene TRBJ2-1; D is undetermined. The CDR3 sequence is 12 residues long. The germline V gene encodes CDR1 MGHRA and CDR2 YSYEKL. V lost 1 base and J 9 bases, leaving 7 bases between the germline ends.